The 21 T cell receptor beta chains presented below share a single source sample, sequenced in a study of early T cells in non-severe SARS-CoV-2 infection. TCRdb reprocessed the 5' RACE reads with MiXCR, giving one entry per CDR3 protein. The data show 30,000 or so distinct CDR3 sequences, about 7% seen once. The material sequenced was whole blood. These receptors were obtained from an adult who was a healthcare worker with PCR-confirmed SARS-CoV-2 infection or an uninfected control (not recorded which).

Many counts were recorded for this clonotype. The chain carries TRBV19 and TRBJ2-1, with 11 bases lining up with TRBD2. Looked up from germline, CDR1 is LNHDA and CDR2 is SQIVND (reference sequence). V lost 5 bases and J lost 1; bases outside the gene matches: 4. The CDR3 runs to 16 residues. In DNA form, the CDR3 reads TGTGCCAGTAGTTTGCGACTAGCGGGATCCTACAATGAGCAGTTCTTC. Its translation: CASSLRLAGSYNEQFF.

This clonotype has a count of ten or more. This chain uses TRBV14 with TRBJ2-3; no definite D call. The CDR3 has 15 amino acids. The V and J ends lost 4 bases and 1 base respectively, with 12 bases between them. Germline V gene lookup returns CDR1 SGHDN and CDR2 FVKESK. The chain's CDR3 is CASSPTVWGTDTQYF. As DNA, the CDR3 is TGTGCCAGCAGCCCCACAGTTTGGGGCACAGATACGCAGTATTTT.

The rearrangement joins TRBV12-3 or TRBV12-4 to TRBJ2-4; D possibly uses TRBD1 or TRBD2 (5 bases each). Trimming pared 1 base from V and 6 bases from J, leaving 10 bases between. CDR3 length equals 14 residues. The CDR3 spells CASSLVGGGNIQYF. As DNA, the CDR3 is TGTGCCAGCAGTTTAGTCGGTGGGGGAAACATTCAGTACTTC.

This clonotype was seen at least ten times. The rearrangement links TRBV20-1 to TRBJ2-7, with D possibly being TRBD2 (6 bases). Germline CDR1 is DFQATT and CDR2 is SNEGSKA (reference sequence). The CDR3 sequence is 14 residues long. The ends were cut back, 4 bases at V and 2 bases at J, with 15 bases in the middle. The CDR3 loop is CSATRGSGPYEQYF. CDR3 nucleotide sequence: TGCAGTGCTACTCGTGGTAGCGGCCCCTACGAGCAGTACTTC.

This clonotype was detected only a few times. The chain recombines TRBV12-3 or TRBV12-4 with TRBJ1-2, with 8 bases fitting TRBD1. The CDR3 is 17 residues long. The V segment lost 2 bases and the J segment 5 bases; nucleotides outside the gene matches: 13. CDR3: CASSLRDRAGGAYGYTF. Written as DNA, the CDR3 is TGTGCCAGCAGTTTACGAGATCGGGCAGGGGGCGCTTATGGCTACACCTTC.

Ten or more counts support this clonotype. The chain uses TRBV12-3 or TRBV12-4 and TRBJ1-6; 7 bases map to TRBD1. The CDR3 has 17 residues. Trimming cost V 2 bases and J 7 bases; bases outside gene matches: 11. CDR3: CASSLIIGARGNSPLHF. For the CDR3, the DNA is TGTGCCAGCAGTTTAATAATCGGCGCCAGGGGGAATTCACCCCTCCACTTT.

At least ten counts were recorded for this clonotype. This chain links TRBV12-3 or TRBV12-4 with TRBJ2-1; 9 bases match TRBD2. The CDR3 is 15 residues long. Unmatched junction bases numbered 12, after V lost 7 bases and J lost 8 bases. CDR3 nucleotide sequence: TGTGCCAGCACCCGGCGGGAGGGTGTAAGGGATGAGCAGTTCTTC. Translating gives CASTRREGVRDEQFF.

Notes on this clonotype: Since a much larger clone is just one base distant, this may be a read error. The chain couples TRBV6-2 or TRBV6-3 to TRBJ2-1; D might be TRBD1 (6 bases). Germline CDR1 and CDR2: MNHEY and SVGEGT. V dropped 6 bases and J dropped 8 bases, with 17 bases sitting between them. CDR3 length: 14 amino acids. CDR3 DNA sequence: TGTGCCAGCAGGCATAACAGGGTTGGGGATGAGCAGTTCTTC. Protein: CASRHNRVGDEQFF.

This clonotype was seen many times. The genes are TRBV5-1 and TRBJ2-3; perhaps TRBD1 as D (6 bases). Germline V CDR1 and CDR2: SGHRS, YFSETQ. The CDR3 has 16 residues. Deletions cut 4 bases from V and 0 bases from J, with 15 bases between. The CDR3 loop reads CASSLMTGTSTDTQYF. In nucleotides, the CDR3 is TGCGCCAGCAGCCTAATGACAGGCACGAGCACAGATACGCAGTATTTT.

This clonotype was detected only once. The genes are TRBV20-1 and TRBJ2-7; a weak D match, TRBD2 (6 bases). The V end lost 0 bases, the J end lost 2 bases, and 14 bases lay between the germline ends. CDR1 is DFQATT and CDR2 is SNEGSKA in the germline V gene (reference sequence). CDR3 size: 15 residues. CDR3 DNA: TGCAGTGCTAGAGATTCTGGGACTTTAGCCTACGAGCAGTACTTC. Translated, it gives CSARDSGTLAYEQYF.

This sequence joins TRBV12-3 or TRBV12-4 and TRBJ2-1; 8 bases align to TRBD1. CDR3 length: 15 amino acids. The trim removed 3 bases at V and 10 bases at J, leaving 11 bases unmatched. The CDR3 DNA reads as TGTGCCAGCAGTTTTAGCGTGACAGGGGATGAGGAGCAGTTCTTC. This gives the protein CASSFSVTGDEEQFF.

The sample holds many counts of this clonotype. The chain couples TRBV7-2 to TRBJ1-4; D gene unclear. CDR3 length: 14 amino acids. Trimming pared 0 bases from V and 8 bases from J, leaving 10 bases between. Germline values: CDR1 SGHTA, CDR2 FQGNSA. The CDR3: CASSLAGIDEKLFF. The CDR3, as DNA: TGTGCCAGCAGCTTAGCAGGGATTGACGAAAAACTGTTTTTT.

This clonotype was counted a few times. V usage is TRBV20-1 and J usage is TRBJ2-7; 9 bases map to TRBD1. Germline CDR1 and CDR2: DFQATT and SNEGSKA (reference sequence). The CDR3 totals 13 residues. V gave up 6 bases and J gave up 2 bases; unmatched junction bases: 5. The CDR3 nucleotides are TGCAGTGCCCGGGACAGGGAACCCTACGAGCAGTACTTC. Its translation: CSARDREPYEQYF.

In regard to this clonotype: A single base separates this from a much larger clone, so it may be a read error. In DNA form, the CDR3 reads TGCGCCAGCAGTCTGACAACAAACTATGGCTACACCTTC. Protein sequence: CASSLTTNYGYTF. The chain has TRBV10-1 and TRBJ1-2, with no clear D. CDR1 and CDR2 (germline): WNHNN, SYGVQD (reference sequence). V was cut by 5 bases and J by 2 bases, with 9 bases left in between. CDR3 length: 13 residues.

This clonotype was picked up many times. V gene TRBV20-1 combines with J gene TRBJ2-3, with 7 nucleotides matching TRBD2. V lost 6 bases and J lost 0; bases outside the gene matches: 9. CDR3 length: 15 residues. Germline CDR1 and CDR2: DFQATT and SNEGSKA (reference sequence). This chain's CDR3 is CSADHRAGSTDTQYF. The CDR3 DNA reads TGCAGTGCCGACCACCGAGCGGGGAGCACAGATACGCAGTATTTT.

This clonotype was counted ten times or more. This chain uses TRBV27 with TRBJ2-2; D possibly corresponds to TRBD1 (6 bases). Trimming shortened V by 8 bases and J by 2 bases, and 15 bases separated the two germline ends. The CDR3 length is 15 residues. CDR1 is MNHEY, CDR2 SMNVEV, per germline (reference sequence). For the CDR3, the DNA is TGTGCCAGCGGAGAACAGGGAGTAAACACCGGGGAGCTGTTTTTT. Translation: CASGEQGVNTGELFF.

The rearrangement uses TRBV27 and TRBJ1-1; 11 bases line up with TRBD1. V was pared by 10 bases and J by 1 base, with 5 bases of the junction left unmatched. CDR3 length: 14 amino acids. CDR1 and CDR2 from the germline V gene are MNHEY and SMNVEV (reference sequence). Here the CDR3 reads CATRDRGTNTEAFF. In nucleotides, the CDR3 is TGTGCCACTAGGGACAGGGGGACGAACACTGAAGCTTTCTTT.

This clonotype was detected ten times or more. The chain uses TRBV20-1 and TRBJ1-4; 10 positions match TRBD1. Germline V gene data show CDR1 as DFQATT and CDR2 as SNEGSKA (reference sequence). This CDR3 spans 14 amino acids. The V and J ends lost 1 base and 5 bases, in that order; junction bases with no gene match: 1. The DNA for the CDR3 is TGCAGTGCTAGAGGGGGACAGGGGAATGAAAAACTGTTTTTT. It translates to CSARGGQGNEKLFF.

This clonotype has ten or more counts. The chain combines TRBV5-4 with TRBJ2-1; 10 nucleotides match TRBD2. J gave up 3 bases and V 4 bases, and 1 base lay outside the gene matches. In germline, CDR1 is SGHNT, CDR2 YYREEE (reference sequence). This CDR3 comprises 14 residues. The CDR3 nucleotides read TGTGCCAGCAGCCGGACTAGCGGCTACAATGAGCAGTTCTTC. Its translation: CASSRTSGYNEQFF.

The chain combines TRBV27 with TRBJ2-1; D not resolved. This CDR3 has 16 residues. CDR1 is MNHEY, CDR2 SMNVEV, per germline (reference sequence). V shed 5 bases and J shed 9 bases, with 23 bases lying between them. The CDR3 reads CASSPGSLLTIGEQFF. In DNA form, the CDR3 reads TGTGCCAGCAGTCCCGGGTCACTTCTAACAATTGGTGAGCAGTTCTTC.

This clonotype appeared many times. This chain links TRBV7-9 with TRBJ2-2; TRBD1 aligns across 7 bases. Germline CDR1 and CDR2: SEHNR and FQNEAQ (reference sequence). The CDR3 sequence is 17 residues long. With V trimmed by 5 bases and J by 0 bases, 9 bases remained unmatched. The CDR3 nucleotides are TGTGCCAGCAGCCCAGGGGGAGTCGGGACGAACACCGGGGAGCTGTTTTTT. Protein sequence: CASSPGGVGTNTGELFF.